The next 26 T cell receptor beta chains were all read from a single sample in a study of T-cell reconstitution after alpha-beta-depleted transplantation in children. Unique molecular identifiers tagged the TCRbeta library. Via MiXCR, TCRdb re-called the PCR reads, giving one row per CDR3 protein. The sample has roughly 200,000 distinct CDR3 sequences; roughly 7.5% are singletons. Sequenced material: PBMCs from the stem cell graft donor, taken from the stem cell graft. Source of these receptors: a human donor who donated a stem cell graft to a child with Wiskott-Aldrich syndrome.

This clonotype has at least ten counts. V is TRBV12-3 or TRBV12-4 and J is TRBJ2-3; 12 nucleotides line up with TRBD1. This CDR3 is built from 15 residues. V lost 6 bases to trimming and J lost 3 bases; unmatched junction nucleotides: 4. The CDR3 region has the DNA TGTGCCAGCAGGATGGGACAGGGGGCAACAGATACGCAGTATTTT. This sequence encodes CASRMGQGATDTQYF.

At least ten counts were recorded for this clonotype. This chain links TRBV15 with TRBJ1-5; D possibly corresponds to TRBD1 (5 bases). Germline V gene lookup returns CDR1 LNHNV and CDR2 YYDKDF (reference sequence). The CDR3 runs to 14 residues. Trimming took 0 bases from V and 7 from J, leaving 10 bases between them. The CDR3 nucleotides read TGTGCCACCAGCAGAGACAGGGCGGGGCAGCCCCAGCATTTT. The encoded protein is CATSRDRAGQPQHF. The variable domain in full, completed from reference TRBV15 and TRBJ1-5, reads DAMVIQNPRYQVTQFGKPVTLSCSQTLNHNVMYWYQQKSSQAPKLLFHYYDKDFNNEADTPDNFQSRRPNTSFCFLDIRSPGLGDTAMYLCATSRDRAGQPQHFGDGTRLSIL.

This rearrangement joins TRBV10-3 to TRBJ2-1; no definite D call. Trimming removed 8 bases from V and 0 bases from J, with 11 bases in between. This CDR3 is built from 14 residues. The germline V gene has CDR1 ENHRY and CDR2 SYGVKD. CDR3 coding DNA: TGTGCCATCCGTGCCATCGACTCCTACAATGAGCAGTTCTTC. Translation gives CAIRAIDSYNEQFF.

This clonotype was picked up a small number of times. The rearrangement uses TRBV10-2 and TRBJ2-1; possible D gene TRBD2, 5 bases. From germline, CDR1 is WSHSY and CDR2 SAAADI. The CDR3 length is 13 residues. V lost 6 bases and J 6 bases, leaving 12 bases between the germline ends. The CDR3 is CASRAPGVNEQFF. The CDR3 DNA is TGCGCCAGCAGAGCCCCCGGGGTCAATGAGCAGTTCTTC.

At least ten counts were recorded for this clonotype. V usage is TRBV4-2 and J usage is TRBJ1-1, with unresolved D. The V end was cut by 0 bases, the J end by 5 bases, with 16 bases between. The germline V gene encodes CDR1 LGHNA and CDR2 YNFKEQ. The CDR3 contains 16 residues. CDR3 sequence reads: CASSQESVASDTEAFF. The CDR3 DNA reads TGTGCCAGCAGCCAAGAATCCGTCGCATCCGATACTGAAGCTTTCTTT.

This clonotype came up many times. The rearrangement links TRBV9 to TRBJ2-1; tentative D call: TRBD1 (5 bases). CDR1 is SGDLS and CDR2 is YYNGEE in the germline V gene. The CDR3 sequence is 16 residues long. The V and J ends lost 3 bases and 0 bases respectively, with 13 bases between them. This CDR3 is CASSASTASSYNEQFF. CDR3 DNA: TGTGCCAGCAGCGCCTCGACAGCCAGCTCCTACAATGAGCAGTTCTTC.

This clonotype was found many times. The rearrangement links TRBV12-3 or TRBV12-4 to TRBJ2-7; TRBD2 matches 8 bases. The CDR3 spans 14 residues. The V segment lost 3 bases and the J segment 7 bases; nucleotides outside the gene matches: 8. CDR3 sequence reads: CASSFRTSSSEQYF. The CDR3 region has the DNA TGTGCCAGCAGTTTTCGGACTAGCAGTAGTGAGCAGTACTTC.

A word on this clonotype: Possible read error: a much larger clone is one base away. The V and J genes are TRBV3-1 and TRBJ2-7; D unclear. Deletions cut 3 bases from V and 3 bases from J, with 3 bases between. CDR1 and CDR2 from the germline V gene are LGHDT and YNNKEL (reference sequence). CDR3 length: 11 amino acids. The CDR3 sequence: CASSHFYEQYF. CDR3 nucleotides: TGTGCCAGCAGCCACTTCTACGAGCAGTACTTC.

The sample holds many counts of this clonotype. The chain recombines TRBV7-9 with TRBJ1-1; no reliable D call. Per germline, CDR1 SEHNR and CDR2 FQNEAQ (reference sequence). The CDR3 consists of 15 residues. The germline V and J ends were trimmed by 5 bases and 0 bases, with 13 bases remaining between them. CDR3 DNA sequence: TGTGCCAGCAGCGCATCCAAGCCGATGAACACTGAAGCTTTCTTT. Residues: CASSASKPMNTEAFF. The full variable domain, in which reference TRBV7-9 and TRBJ1-1 provide the parts outside the CDR3, is DTGVSQNPRHKITKRGQNVTFRCDPISEHNRLYWYRQTLGQGPEFLTYFQNEAQLEKSRLLSDRFSAERPKGSFSTLEIQRTEQGDSAMYLCASSASKPMNTEAFFGQGTRLTVV.

This clonotype was recorded at least ten times. The chain carries TRBV6-5 and TRBJ1-2; 9 positions match TRBD1. Germline V lookup: CDR1 MNHEY, CDR2 SVGAGI. CDR3 length: 16 residues. Germline trimming cut 2 bases from V and 2 bases from J; bases unmatched to any gene: 6. The CDR3 loop reads CASSYPMDRGNYGYTF. The CDR3, as DNA: TGTGCCAGCAGTTACCCCATGGACAGGGGAAACTATGGCTACACCTTC.

This clonotype showed up many times. The DNA of the CDR3 is TGTGCCAGCAGGACGACAGGCGTAAACTATGGCTACACCTTC. Translation gives CASRTTGVNYGYTF. The chain joins TRBV12-3 or TRBV12-4 to TRBJ1-2, with D possibly matching TRBD1 (6 bases). There are 14 residues in the CDR3. V lost 6 bases and J lost 2, with 13 bases in between.

The sample holds a few counts of this clonotype. The chain has TRBV4-3 and TRBJ1-3; no definite D call. The V and J ends lost 1 base and 0 bases respectively, with 10 bases between them. CDR1 and CDR2 (germline): LGHNA, YSLEER. CDR3 length equals 16 residues. The CDR3 loop is CASSQVLSSSGNTIYF. The CDR3 DNA is TGCGCCAGCAGCCAAGTGTTGTCAAGCTCTGGAAACACCATATATTTT.

As concerns this clonotype: At one end, the junction sequence differs from germline, possibly due to a read error. The CDR3 spells CASSKEINRGTSYEQYF. CDR3 bases: TGTGCCAGCAGCAAAGAGATAAACCGCGGGACTAGCTACGAGCAGTACTTC. The rearrangement uses TRBV14 and TRBJ2-7; 8 bases fit TRBD2. Per the germline V gene, CDR1 is SGHDN and CDR2 is FVKESK. The CDR3 sequence is 17 residues long.

This clonotype was seen many times. The chain carries TRBV7-2 and TRBJ2-5, with D unresolved. V lost 0 bases and J 1 base, leaving 3 bases between the germline ends. The CDR3 is 13 amino acids. The germline V gene has CDR1 SGHTA and CDR2 FQGNSA. The CDR3 sequence: CASSLASQETQYF. The CDR3 region has the DNA TGTGCCAGCAGCTTAGCCAGCCAAGAGACCCAGTACTTC. The full variable domain, completed using reference TRBV7-2 and TRBJ2-5, is GAGVSQSPSNKVTEKGKDVELRCDPISGHTALYWYRQSLGQGLEFLIYFQGNSAPDKSGLPSDRFSAERTGGSVSTLTIQRTQQEDSAVYLCASSLASQETQYFGPGTRLLVL.

The genes are TRBV10-3 and TRBJ2-1, with D possibly being TRBD1 or TRBD2 (7 bases each). The V end lost 0 bases, the J end lost 5 bases, and 17 bases lay between the germline ends. Germline CDR1 and CDR2: ENHRY and SYGVKD. The CDR3 has 17 residues. The CDR3, as DNA: TGTGCCATCAGTGAGTCTATCAGGGGGGGGCGAAACAATGAGCAGTTCTTC. Encoded protein: CAISESIRGGRNNEQFF.

This clonotype was detected many times. The chain employs TRBV6-5 and TRBJ1-1; weak D call: TRBD1 (5 bases). This CDR3 has 15 amino acids. The germline gives CDR1 MNHEY, CDR2 SVGAGI. Trimming left V 0 bases short and J 0 bases short, with 8 bases between. CDR3 amino acids: CASSYSAGMNTEAFF. CDR3 bases: TGTGCCAGCAGTTACTCTGCAGGGATGAACACTGAAGCTTTCTTT.

This clonotype occurred many times. This chain links TRBV6-5 with TRBJ2-7; D gene ambiguous. V was cut by 6 bases and J by 3 bases, with 6 bases left in between. The CDR3 length is 11 residues. From germline, CDR1 is MNHEY and CDR2 SVGAGI. CDR3 coding DNA: TGTGCCAGCAGCTCAATCTACGAGCAGTACTTC. Protein sequence: CASSSIYEQYF.

This clonotype was recorded many times. The chain links TRBV10-3 to TRBJ1-4; 9 bases line up with TRBD1. Germline-derived CDR1 and CDR2 are ENHRY and SYGVKD. The CDR3 is 14 residues long. V was clipped by 6 bases and J by 6 bases; unmatched bases: 5. The DNA of the CDR3 is TGTGCCATCAGGGGACAGGGAAGTCATGAAAAACTGTTTTTT. As protein: CAIRGQGSHEKLFF.

This clonotype showed up many times. The chain joins TRBV12-3 or TRBV12-4 to TRBJ2-1, with D uncertain. CDR3 length equals 12 residues. V lost 2 bases, J lost 10 bases, and 9 bases lay in between. DNA of the CDR3: TGTGCCAGCAGTTTACTGGGCGTGGAGCAGTTCTTC. It translates to CASSLLGVEQFF.

This clonotype was observed at least ten times. The V and J genes are TRBV7-2 and TRBJ2-3; 7 positions match TRBD2. The trim removed 2 bases at V and 2 bases at J, leaving 7 bases unmatched. This CDR3 contains 16 residues. CDR1 is SGHTA, CDR2 FQGNSA, per germline. The CDR3 DNA reads as TGTGCCAGCAGCTTAATTAGACTAGCCGACACAGATACGCAGTATTTT. This codes for CASSLIRLADTDTQYF.

The table lists this clonotype with many counts. V usage is TRBV5-1 and J usage is TRBJ1-2, with D possibly matching TRBD1 (5 bases). This CDR3 region has 14 residues. Looked up from germline, CDR1 is SGHRS and CDR2 is YFSETQ. Trimming removed 3 bases at V and 4 bases at J, with 13 bases between. Written as DNA, the CDR3 is TGCGCCAGCAGCTCTAGGGGAGCGACCTATGGCTACACCTTC. This translates into CASSSRGATYGYTF.

This clonotype was counted at least ten times. The V gene is TRBV10-1, the J gene TRBJ2-2; D remains unclear. The CDR3 is 14 residues long. Trimming pared 6 bases from V and 1 base from J, leaving 9 bases between. CDR1 and CDR2 (germline): WNHNN, SYGVQD (reference sequence). The CDR3 loop reads CASRSGLNTGELFF. Here the CDR3 DNA reads TGCGCCAGCAGGTCGGGCCTGAACACCGGGGAGCTGTTTTTT.

The chain couples TRBV7-2 to TRBJ1-1; D remains unclear. CDR1 SGHTA and CDR2 FQGNSA come from the germline V gene. This CDR3 has 15 residues. The V gene lost 5 bases and the J gene lost 1 base, with 14 bases spanning the gap. CDR3 DNA: TGTGCCAGCAGCCATTCGTCGCGGAGGAACACTGAAGCTTTCTTT. This codes for CASSHSSRRNTEAFF.

The table lists this clonotype with many counts. The CDR3 DNA follows: TGTGCCAGCAGTCTGGCAGAACAAGAGACCCAGTACTTC. Its protein product is CASSLAEQETQYF. V gene TRBV12-3 or TRBV12-4 combines with J gene TRBJ2-5, with D hard to call. CDR3 size: 13 residues. The germline V and J ends were trimmed by 5 bases and 2 bases, with 9 bases remaining between them.

This clonotype was detected ten times or more. The chain carries TRBV20-1 and TRBJ2-3; D remains ambiguous. CDR3 length: 13 amino acids. Germline CDR1 DFQATT, CDR2 SNEGSKA (reference sequence). This chain's CDR3 is CGIGETSTDTQYF. The CDR3 DNA sequence: TGCGGTATAGGAGAAACTAGCACAGATACGCAGTATTTT.

This clonotype has just a few counts. This chain links TRBV7-2 with TRBJ2-6; TRBD2 agrees at 7 bases. The CDR3 consists of 17 residues. Looked up from germline, CDR1 is SGHTA and CDR2 is FQGNSA. Trimming removed 2 bases from V and 2 bases from J; junction bases left unmatched: 6. CDR3 nucleotides: TGTGCCAGCAGCTTAAGGGGACTAAGCGCTGGGGCCAACGTCCTGACTTTC. Its translation is CASSLRGLSAGANVLTF.